The subject of this entry is one T cell receptor beta chain. What it recognizes is unknown. Time point denoted: late sampling 161 to 241 days after vaccination in three convalescent patients. Described treatment: approximately nine-day PBMC culture with coronavirus spike peptide pools or control peptides (ViraFEST assay). PBMC cultures, at around 2 million cells per well, received about 9.4 IU/ml IL-2 and approximately 10 ug/ml peptide pools. This record belongs to a study of vaccination and CD4 T cells after COVID-19. Turning to the study itself: With a range of 35 to 161, the median interval from diagnosis to drawing post-COVID samples was around 93 days. A few convalescent patients were sampled at day 14 and days 161 to 241 post-vaccination.

The Oncomine TCR Beta short-read assay generated sequence data from the DNA of cultured CD4+ T cells. Someone extracted genomic DNA from cultured CD4+ T cells. One entry per CDR3 protein results from TCRdb running MiXCR on the PCR reads. The sample has around 26,000 distinct CDR3 sequences; more than 35% are singletons. CDR1 and CDR2 (germline): MDHEN, SYDVKM. V was trimmed by 1 base and J by 4 bases, leaving 11 bases between them. CDR3 length: 16 residues. The gene calls are TRBV28 and TRBJ1-6; possibly TRBD1 for D (6 bases). This receptor was obtained from a human donor who had recovered from COVID-19. Sequenced material: CD4+ T cells from blood, cultured in vitro, taken about 7 months after SARS-CoV-2 vaccination. CDR3 DNA: TGTGCCAGCAGTTTATTAGACGGACAGTATAATTCACCCCTCCACTTT. It is translated as CASSLLDGQYNSPLHF.